What follows describes a single T cell receptor beta chain. Its specificity is unknown. Relative to the germline gene, one junction end is altered; a read error may explain this. These data come from a study of blood T cells in healthy people across ages. General observations from the study: Using unsorted PBMCs precluded a conclusive naive versus antigen-experienced comparison. Older individuals had lower TCR beta diversity per million T cells (the decline was roughly linear).

PCR was performed a second time for 7 to 11 cycles using a sample-barcoded 5' primer and a J-beta primer mix. TCRdb re-called the 5' RACE reads through MiXCR, storing one row per CDR3 protein. The table shows some 800,000 distinct CDR3 sequences, with just under 25% occurring only once. The same sample was also used in a study of T cells of mothers and their children. That paper notes: At a sensitivity of about 100 clones per million clonotypes, no persistent microchimeric T cell clones appeared.

The sequenced material came from blood. This receptor was identified in a boy aged 10-17 years in good health.

CDR3 residues: CASGLRGLTNYGDTF. CDR3 DNA sequence: TGTGCCAGCGGGCTTCGAGGATTGACTAACTATGGCGACACCTTC. The gene calls are TRBV12-3 or TRBV12-4 and TRBJ1-2; D uncertain. The CDR3 is made up of 15 amino acids.